What follows is one TCR beta chain and its context. Under the authors' procedure: The assay estimated nucleated cells by amplifying reference gene primers. Produced via immunoSEQ multiplex PCR; TCRdb's table is partial and in-frame only. V and J calls and clone size follow that table, whereas D and trimming were derived from the DNA. The sample yields some 200,000 clones, 87% seen once. Followed longitudinally, the Seattle patients had been enrolled during active infection. With 6 bases removed from V and 11 bases from J, the gap between germline ends came to 14 bases. CDR3 length: 11 residues. Germline values: CDR1 MNHEY, CDR2 SVGAGI. This specimen belongs to a study of blood T cell repertoires in COVID-19. Study overall: Material from acute and convalescent COVID-19 was sourced from the United States, Italy and Spain. Sources were T cells, B-cell-depleted T cells, or PBMCs; the material itself was cDNA or gDNA.

The sample comprised peripheral blood. The V gene is TRBV6-5, the J gene TRBJ2-7; a possible D gene is TRBD2 (6 bases). This TCR was recovered from a woman aged 70-85 years with COVID-19, enrolled during active disease. DNA for the CDR3: TGTGCCAGCAGGGGGGACCAGCGGGAGTACTTC. Its protein is CASRGDQREYF.